These 10 T cell receptor beta chains originate from one sample sequenced in a study of OX40 agonist ivuxolimab in advanced cancers. The table came from immunoSEQ multiplex PCR; TCRdb's copy has only in-frame clones and leaves some out. Among tens of thousands of clones, over 80% were seen once, and the ten largest hold 3.1%. This specimen was CD4+ or CD8+ T cells sorted from blood, taken in a trial of the OX40 agonist ivuxolimab. These receptors all come from an adult with an advanced solid tumor such as melanoma, head and neck, liver or kidney cancer.

The chain is built from TRBV7-9 and TRBJ2-3, with 10 bases identical to TRBD2. The V gene's germline CDR1 is SEHNR and CDR2 FQNEAQ (reference sequence). V shed 1 base and J 10 bases; nucleotides not matched to a gene: 5. The CDR3 extends over 14 amino acids. CDR3 bases: TGTGCCAGCAGCTTAGTCCTAGCGGGGGATGCGCAGTATTTT. Protein sequence: CASSLVLAGDAQYF. Combining the CDR3 with reference TRBV7-9 and TRBJ2-3 gives the whole variable domain DTGVSQNPRHKITKRGQNVTFRCDPISEHNRLYWYRQTLGQGPEFLTYFQNEAQLEKSRLLSDRFSAERPKGSFSTLEIQRTEQGDSAMYLCASSLVLAGDAQYFGPGTRLTVL.

The gene calls are TRBV6-5 and TRBJ1-3; D is undetermined. Between the trimmed V and J ends, which lost 6 bases and 1 base, there was a span of 10 bases. CDR3 length equals 14 residues. Germline V gene data show CDR1 as MNHEY and CDR2 as SVGAGI. The CDR3 sequence is CASSRTLSGNTIYF. Here the CDR3 DNA reads TGTGCCAGCAGCCGAACCCTATCTGGAAACACCATATATTTT.

The chain combines TRBV18 with TRBJ1-3; no reliable D call. The CDR3 has 16 amino acids. Germline assignment: CDR1 KGHSH and CDR2 LQKENI. Trimming left V 2 bases short and J 2 bases short, with 13 bases between. CDR3 residues: CASSPAEGPPGNTIYF. Written as DNA, the CDR3 is TGTGCCAGCTCACCAGCGGAGGGCCCCCCTGGAAACACCATATATTTT. Together with reference TRBV18 and TRBJ1-3, the CDR3 gives the full variable domain: NAGVMQNPRHLVRRRGQEARLRCSPMKGHSHVYWYRQLPEEGLKFMVYLQKENIIDESGMPKERFSAEFPKEGPSILRIQQVVRGDSAAYFCASSPAEGPPGNTIYFGEGSWLTVV.

V gene TRBV6-1 combines with J gene TRBJ2-5, with D possibly being TRBD2 (6 bases). From germline, CDR1 is MNHNS and CDR2 SASEGT. The CDR3 contains 13 residues. V was clipped by 4 bases and J by 5 bases, with 11 bases between them. The CDR3 coding sequence is TGTGCCAGCAGTGTTCGGGAGCGGGAGACCCAGTACTTC. This sequence encodes CASSVRERETQYF.

V and J are TRBV4-3 and TRBJ2-3; a possible D gene is TRBD1 (5 bases). The V end was cut by 4 bases, the J end by 4 bases, with 12 bases between. This CDR3 contains 14 residues. Germline V lookup: CDR1 LGHNA, CDR2 YSLEER. The CDR3 nucleotides read TGCGCCAGCAGCCCCGGGCAGGGTGCAGATACGCAGTATTTT. The encoded protein is CASSPGQGADTQYF.

The V gene is TRBV19, the J gene TRBJ1-5; the D is unclear. This CDR3 spans 15 amino acids. Germline lookup yields CDR1 LNHDA and CDR2 SQIVND (reference sequence). Trimming cost V 5 bases and J 7 bases, with 18 bases left between them. The CDR3 bases are TGTGCCAGTAGTTTTTCGGGAGGCCGGCGACAGCCCCAGCATTTT. The encoded protein is CASSFSGGRRQPQHF.

This rearrangement joins TRBV12-2 to TRBJ1-1. TRBV12-2 has pseudogene status. This CDR3 region has 16 residues. DNA of the CDR3: TGTGCAAGTCGCCTAGGACGGGCCATTATGAACACTGAAGCTTTCTTT. Protein product: CASRLGRAIMNTEAFF.

The rearrangement joins TRBV6-5 to TRBJ2-7, with 7 positions matching TRBD1. The CDR3 has 14 residues. Germline CDR1 and CDR2: MNHEY and SVGAGI. J was trimmed by 6 bases and V by 0 bases; bases with no gene match: 5. The CDR3 region is CASSYSPTGREQYF. In nucleotides, the CDR3 is TGTGCCAGCAGTTACTCGCCGACAGGGCGCGAGCAGTACTTC.

The chain recombines TRBV19 with TRBJ2-3; 8 nucleotides match TRBD1. V dropped 4 bases and J dropped 6; count of bases not matched to a gene: 9. Germline V gene lookup returns CDR1 LNHDA and CDR2 SQIVND (reference sequence). This CDR3 is 15 amino acids long. The chain's CDR3 is CASSTGQVRVDTQYF. The CDR3 DNA follows: TGTGCCAGTAGTACGGGACAGGTCCGGGTGGATACGCAGTATTTT.

The chain uses TRBV11-3 and TRBJ2-3; TRBD1 aligns across 12 bases. Germline V gene data show CDR1 as SGHNT and CDR2 as YENEEA. This CDR3 has 16 amino acids. After removal of 6 bases from V and 5 bases from J, the junction contained 9 bases not matched to a gene. The CDR3 DNA is TGTGCCAGCAGGCGTCCGGGACAGGGGGCGCAAGATACGCAGTATTTT. The encoded protein is CASRRPGQGAQDTQYF.